The 31 T cell receptor beta chains reported below all come from one sample, sequenced in a study of Ad26.COV2.S vaccination and SARS-CoV-2 variants (TCRdb year 2021). The method behind the library was the immunoSEQ multiplex PCR assay. In TCRdb, the immuneACCESS table is reduced to in-frame sequences with V and J assigned. These tables do not hold every clone; where another copy was compared, an unresolved V gene accounts for under half, and the others remain unexplained. The sample table shows hundreds of thousands of clones, and roughly four fifths are seen once. The ten largest clones add up to around 7% of the sample. Interpreted using the paper, the treatment or condition label stands for: 15 to 20 received Ad26.COV2.S at low or high dose, single or two shots; roughly five received placebo; per-sample allocation not given. For vaccine and placebo recipients, repertoires were sequenced using samples collected on day 63 after the first injection.

Sequencing used peripheral blood, obtained in a trial of Ad26.COV2.S vaccine versus placebo. These receptors originate from a person between 18 and 60 years old who received the Ad26.COV2.S COVID-19 vaccine or a placebo.

There are a few counts of this clone. The V gene is TRBV3-1 (or the pseudogene TRBV3-2), the J gene TRBJ1-5; D might be TRBD1 (5 bases). The CDR3 contains 14 residues. CDR1 and CDR2 from the germline V gene are LGHDT and YNNKEL (reference sequence). Trimming took off 3 bases at V and 0 bases at J, with 6 bases between the two ends. CDR3 loop: CASSQGHSNQPQHF. DNA for the CDR3: TGTGCCAGCAGCCAGGGGCATAGCAATCAGCCCCAGCATTTT.

CDR3 sequence reads: CASSRGQGGTEAFF. In nucleotides, the CDR3 is TGTGCCAGTAGCAGAGGACAGGGAGGCACTGAAGCTTTCTTT. This chain joins TRBV19 and TRBJ1-1; TRBD1 aligns across 8 bases. The junction had 7 bases not matched to a gene; V was cut back by 6 bases and J by 4 bases. Germline lookup yields CDR1 LNHDA and CDR2 SQIVND (reference sequence). This CDR3 spans 14 amino acids.

The CDR3 sequence is CASSSHQDSPGDTQYF. Here the CDR3 DNA reads TGTGCCAGCAGTTCTCACCAGGACAGTCCCGGAGATACGCAGTATTTT. The chain links TRBV27 to TRBJ2-3; maybe TRBD1 (6 bases). The CDR3 runs to 16 residues. V was shortened by 4 bases and J by 5 bases, with 19 bases between the two germline ends. Germline values: CDR1 MNHEY, CDR2 SMNVEV (reference sequence).

The rearrangement joins TRBV27 to TRBJ1-5, with 7 nucleotides matching TRBD1. The germline CDR1 and CDR2 sequences are MNHEY and SMNVEV (reference sequence). The CDR3 is 15 residues long. With 4 bases clipped from V and 7 bases from J, the junction kept 10 bases outside the gene matches. The DNA of the CDR3 is TGTGCCAGCAGTTCGATAACAGGGGTGATACAGCCCCAGCATTTT. Its translation: CASSSITGVIQPQHF.

This sequence joins TRBV7-2 and TRBJ2-7; D unclear. From germline, CDR1 is SGHTA and CDR2 FQGNSA. Deletions cut 4 bases from V and 6 bases from J, with 16 bases between. The CDR3 runs 14 residues. The CDR3 region is CASSSALRMGEQYF. CDR3 DNA sequence: TGTGCCAGCAGCTCCGCCTTAAGGATGGGCGAGCAGTACTTC.

This clone was recorded only once. The V and J genes are TRBV5-1 and TRBJ2-1; 9 nucleotides line up with TRBD2. After removal of 3 bases from V and 2 bases from J, the junction contained 6 bases not matched to a gene. The germline CDR1 and CDR2 sequences are SGHRS and YFSETQ. This CDR3 has 16 residues. As DNA, the CDR3 is TGCGCCAGCAGCTCTAGACTAGCGGCCGCCTACAATGAGCAGTTCTTC. It is translated as CASSSRLAAAYNEQFF. Full variable domain (rest looked up from reference TRBV5-1 and TRBJ2-1): KAGVTQTPRYLIKTRGQQVTLSCSPISGHRSVSWYQQTPGQGLQFLFEYFSETQRNKGNFPGRFSGRQFSNSRSEMNVSTLELGDSALYLCASSSRLAAAYNEQFFGPGTRLTVL.

As to this clone: This sample includes further DNA sequences coding for the same CDR3. The chain carries TRBV11-3 and TRBJ2-7; D call uncertain. The CDR3 has 13 amino acids. Trimming pared 2 bases from V and 4 bases from J, leaving 9 bases between. Germline lookup yields CDR1 SGHNT and CDR2 YENEEA. CDR3 DNA sequence: TGTGCCAGCAGCTTACTCGATTCTTACGAGCAGTACTTC. This translates into CASSLLDSYEQYF.

This clone came up a few times. The chain combines TRBV4-3 with TRBJ1-1; maybe TRBD1 (6 bases). The V end was cut by 4 bases, the J end by 3 bases, with 15 bases between. The CDR3 sequence is 15 residues long. Germline assignment: CDR1 LGHNA and CDR2 YSLEER. The CDR3 DNA sequence: TGCGCCAGCAGCCGCGGAGGAGGGGGAGACACTGAAGCTTTCTTT. This sequence encodes CASSRGGGGDTEAFF.

This rearrangement joins TRBV6-4 to TRBJ2-5; 12 nucleotides line up with TRBD2. With 5 bases clipped from V and 4 bases from J, the junction kept 5 bases outside the gene matches. The CDR3 covers 15 residues. The V gene's germline CDR1 is MRHNA and CDR2 SNTAGT. The CDR3 DNA reads as TGTGCCAGCAGTAGACTAGCGGGAGCGGGAGAGACCCAGTACTTC. Its protein is CASSRLAGAGETQYF.

The chain carries TRBV5-6 and TRBJ1-5; no firm D call. V gave up 2 bases and J gave up 4 bases, with 4 bases separating them. Germline-derived CDR1 and CDR2 are SGHDT and YYEEEE. The CDR3 sequence is 12 residues long. The CDR3 region has the DNA TGTGCCAGCAGCTTAGGAAATCAGCCCCAGCATTTT. As protein: CASSLGNQPQHF. Together with reference TRBV5-6 and TRBJ1-5, the CDR3 gives the full variable domain: DAGVTQSPTHLIKTRGQQVTLRCSPKSGHDTVSWYQQALGQGPQFIFQYYEEEERQRGNFPDRFSGHQFPNYSSELNVNALLLGDSALYLCASSLGNQPQHFGDGTRLSIL.

The chain recombines TRBV28 with TRBJ2-1, with D perhaps given as TRBD1 or TRBD2 (5 bases each). The germline CDR1 and CDR2 sequences are MDHEN and SYDVKM. This CDR3 is built from 16 residues. V lost 2 bases and J lost 10, with 21 bases in between. The CDR3 DNA sequence: TGTGCCAGCAGTTTACCGGGGTACAGGACCTGGCCGGAGCAGTTCTTC. Its protein product is CASSLPGYRTWPEQFF.

The genes are TRBV27 and TRBJ2-1, with unresolved D. Between the trimmed V and J ends, which lost 8 bases and 0 bases, there was a span of 11 bases. CDR3 length: 14 amino acids. The V gene's germline CDR1 is MNHEY and CDR2 SMNVEV (reference sequence). CDR3 nucleotide sequence: TGTGCCAGCCGCGGACCCTACTCCTACAATGAGCAGTTCTTC. Amino acid sequence: CASRGPYSYNEQFF.

The CDR3 region has the DNA TGTGCCAGCAGTTTGGAAAATGAGCAGTTCTTC. This sequence encodes CASSLENEQFF. The V call is TRBV12-3 or TRBV12-4, the J call TRBJ2-1; D gene unclear. CDR3 length: 11 residues. The V gene lost 3 bases and the J gene lost 7 bases, with 4 bases spanning the gap.

The rearrangement links TRBV19 to TRBJ2-6; a possible D gene is TRBD1 (5 bases). V lost 3 bases, J lost 0 bases, and 15 bases lay in between. This CDR3 spans 18 amino acids. Germline V gives CDR1 LNHDA, CDR2 SQIVND (reference sequence). DNA of the CDR3: TGTGCCAGTAGTATCCTTCAAGGGGCCTCCTCTGGGGCCAACGTCCTGACTTTC. Protein: CASSILQGASSGANVLTF. The variable domain in full, completed from reference TRBV19 and TRBJ2-6, reads DGGITQSPKYLFRKEGQNVTLSCEQNLNHDAMYWYRQDPGQGLRLIYYSQIVNDFQKGDIAEGYSVSREKKESFPLTVTSAQKNPTAFYLCASSILQGASSGANVLTFGAGSRLTVL.

The chain recombines TRBV7-2 with TRBJ2-2, with 12 positions matching TRBD2. CDR3 size: 16 residues. Germline-derived CDR1 and CDR2 are SGHTA and FQGNSA. V lost 3 bases, J lost 6 bases, and 5 bases stayed unmatched. The CDR3 here is CASSFTSGGIAGELFF. The CDR3, as DNA: TGTGCCAGCAGCTTTACTAGCGGGGGGATAGCCGGGGAGCTGTTTTTT.

This chain uses TRBV11-2 with TRBJ2-3; 9 positions agree with TRBD2. Germline V lookup: CDR1 SGHAT, CDR2 FQNNGV. V shed 5 bases, J shed 6 bases, and the junction held 9 bases outside the gene matches. The CDR3 contains 15 residues. As DNA, the CDR3 is TGTGCCAGCAGCCCGATGAGACTAGCGGTGGATACGCAGTATTTT. Its translation: CASSPMRLAVDTQYF.

The chain carries TRBV12-3 or TRBV12-4 and TRBJ1-2; D unresolved. The CDR3 consists of 13 residues. The V gene lost 9 bases and the J gene lost 5 bases, with 16 bases spanning the gap. In DNA, the CDR3 is TGTGCCAGACCGGGCGGGCACACTTATGGCTACACCTTC. Translated, it gives CARPGGHTYGYTF.

This chain uses TRBV2 with TRBJ1-6; D perhaps matches TRBD1 (5 bases). V lost 8 bases to trimming and J lost 10 bases, with 12 bases between them. CDR1 and CDR2 (germline): SNHLY, FYNNEI. This CDR3 region has 12 residues. This CDR3 is CASCGAGSPLHF. Here the CDR3 DNA reads TGTGCCAGCTGCGGGGCTGGGTCACCCCTCCACTTT.

This sequence joins TRBV7-9 and TRBJ2-7; D unresolved. CDR3 length equals 12 residues. Per germline, CDR1 SEHNR and CDR2 FQNEAQ (reference sequence). Trimming removed 5 bases from V and 2 bases from J, with 7 bases in between. CDR3 sequence (DNA): TGTGCCAGCAGCCTTTGGCCCTACGAGCAGTACTTC. Translation: CASSLWPYEQYF.

The chain links TRBV19 to TRBJ1-2, with D unclear. Germline V CDR1 and CDR2: LNHDA, SQIVND (reference sequence). V was cut by 7 bases and J by 6 bases, with 18 bases left in between. The CDR3 has 14 amino acids. CDR3 coding DNA: TGTGCCAGTATGGGGAAGGGCGAGTTAAATGGCTACACCTTC. Its translation: CASMGKGELNGYTF.

The V and J genes are TRBV7-2 and TRBJ1-2; D is ambiguous. This CDR3 region has 13 residues. Germline V gene sequence: CDR1 SGHTA, CDR2 FQGNSA. Trimming removed 5 bases from V and 4 bases from J, with 11 bases in between. The CDR3 bases are TGTGCCAGCAGCCCAGCGGAAGGCTATGGCTACACCTTC. It translates to CASSPAEGYGYTF.

This chain links TRBV3-1 (or the pseudogene TRBV3-2) with TRBJ2-5; 9 nucleotides align to TRBD2. Germline V lookup: CDR1 LGHDT, CDR2 YNNKEL (reference sequence). The V and J ends lost 4 bases and 1 base, in that order; junction bases with no gene match: 13. This CDR3 has 18 amino acids. CDR3 sequence (DNA): TGTGCCAGCAGCCCAATAAGGGGGACTAGCCGGATCCAAGAGACCCAGTACTTC. Its protein is CASSPIRGTSRIQETQYF.

This clone appeared once. The chain is built from TRBV19 and TRBJ2-1, with a possible D match to TRBD1 (6 bases). CDR1 and CDR2 (germline): LNHDA, SQIVND (reference sequence). There are 16 residues in the CDR3. V lost 6 bases and J lost 0, with 15 bases in between. The CDR3, as DNA: TGTGCCAGTAGCAGGACAGCTGGAAGCTCCTACAATGAGCAGTTCTTC. Translated: CASSRTAGSSYNEQFF.

CDR3 DNA: TGCGCCAGCAGCTCGGGACTAGTTCGCCCGCTATCCTACGAGCAGTACTTC. Translating it yields CASSSGLVRPLSYEQYF. The V and J genes are TRBV5-1 and TRBJ2-7, with 8 bases matching TRBD2. Per germline, CDR1 SGHRS and CDR2 YFSETQ. Losses at the gene ends were 3 bases for V and 1 base for J; bases not matched to a gene: 12. This CDR3 comprises 17 residues.

This chain uses TRBV27 with TRBJ2-5; TRBD2 might be the D (5 bases). Germline V lookup: CDR1 MNHEY, CDR2 SMNVEV (reference sequence). Deletions cut 2 bases from V and 7 bases from J, with 14 bases between. CDR3 size: 14 residues. For the CDR3, the DNA is TGTGCCAGCAGTTTAAGCTGGGCGGCGGGGACCCAGTACTTC. Protein: CASSLSWAAGTQYF.

The rearrangement uses TRBV4-1 and TRBJ1-2, with 10 bases identical to TRBD1. J was trimmed by 5 bases and V by 4 bases; bases with no gene match: 4. The CDR3 contains 14 residues. The germline CDR1 and CDR2 sequences are MGHRA and YSYEKL. The CDR3 spells CASSLTGGEYGYTF. Here the CDR3 DNA reads TGCGCCAGCAGCCTGACAGGGGGCGAATATGGCTACACCTTC.

The V call is TRBV5-6, the J call TRBJ1-5; TRBD1 is a possible D gene (6 bases). Between the trimmed V and J ends, which lost 4 bases and 2 bases, there was a span of 10 bases. This CDR3 spans 14 amino acids. Germline CDR1 reads SGHDT; CDR2 reads YYEEEE. Here the CDR3 reads CASSPRGRNQPQHF. The DNA for the CDR3 is TGTGCCAGCAGCCCACGGGGGCGCAATCAGCCCCAGCATTTT. The full variable domain, rest sourced from reference TRBV5-6 and TRBJ1-5, is DAGVTQSPTHLIKTRGQQVTLRCSPKSGHDTVSWYQQALGQGPQFIFQYYEEEERQRGNFPDRFSGHQFPNYSSELNVNALLLGDSALYLCASSPRGRNQPQHFGDGTRLSIL.

The chain has TRBV7-2 and TRBJ2-3; no firm D call. With 8 bases removed from V and 2 bases from J, the gap between germline ends came to 14 bases. CDR1 is SGHTA, CDR2 FQGNSA, per germline. This CDR3 is built from 14 residues. CDR3 in DNA: TGTGCCAGCCGGCAAGCCAGTTCCACAGATACGCAGTATTTT. Its translation is CASRQASSTDTQYF.

The chain carries TRBV7-9 and TRBJ1-1; D not resolved. This CDR3 spans 14 amino acids. Germline lookup yields CDR1 SEHNR and CDR2 FQNEAQ (reference sequence). V was pared by 1 base and J by 6 bases, with 12 bases between. The CDR3 sequence is CASSLGTVNPEAFF. The CDR3 DNA sequence: TGTGCCAGCAGCTTAGGGACGGTAAACCCTGAAGCTTTCTTT.

This clone was recorded once. The chain links TRBV27 to TRBJ2-7, with D possibly called TRBD1 or TRBD2 (5 bases each). This CDR3 spans 14 amino acids. V was pared by 6 bases and J by 2 bases, with 14 bases between. Germline CDR1 reads MNHEY; CDR2 reads SMNVEV (reference sequence). CDR3 sequence: CASSPGAATYEQYF. Here the CDR3 DNA reads TGTGCCAGCAGCCCCGGGGCGGCGACCTACGAGCAGTACTTC.

This sequence joins TRBV5-1 and TRBJ1-2; a possible D gene is TRBD1 (6 bases). CDR1 is SGHRS and CDR2 is YFSETQ in the germline V gene. This CDR3 comprises 13 residues. The V gene lost 4 bases and the J gene lost 3 bases, with 10 bases spanning the gap. The CDR3 DNA reads as TGCGCCAGCAGCAGGGGGACGGACTATGGCTACACCTTC. It specifies CASSRGTDYGYTF.